These T cell receptor beta chains were read from a single sample in a study of control samples from healthy donors and cancer patients. This table comes from immunoSEQ multiplex PCR, and its TCRdb copy is limited to in-frame clones, with some not included. The sample gives 170,000 or so clones, 90% to 95% of which show up once; around 1.6% is in the top ten. Material: blood. All receptors come from a man aged 18 to 29 in good health. Each CDR3 is given without its conserved first and last residue. Fields, in order: V gene, J gene, CDR3 protein.

TRBV7-8,TRBJ2-5,ASSLTRGQETQY
TRBV30,TRBJ1-1,ASSGGQGNTEAF
TRBV3-1/TRBV3-2,TRBJ1-2,ASSQTGGRGFGYT
TRBV5-1,TRBJ1-1,ASSSTGGRDEAF
TRBV2,TRBJ2-1,ASSPTGIGYNEQF
TRBV4-1,TRBJ2-5,ASSLSWDRTQY
TRBV5-1,TRBJ1-2,ASSPGQGFNYGYT
TRBV19,TRBJ1-5,ASSTGLDQPQH
TRBV9,TRBJ1-2,ASRGTSGGSLGYT
TRBV27,TRBJ1-1,ASSFTLNTEAF
TRBV5-1,TRBJ2-3,ASSLEAGAITDTQY
TRBV2,TRBJ2-1,ASSRGQGTYNEQF
TRBV30,TRBJ1-4,AWAPGQGTTNEKLF
TRBV25-1,TRBJ1-1,ASSDPGDIMNTEAF
TRBV3-1/TRBV3-2,TRBJ2-1,ASSQLDRVYEQF
TRBV2,TRBJ1-4,ASTSPGQPQKLF
TRBV24-1,TRBJ2-1,ATSDPGTGNNEQF
TRBV5-1,TRBJ2-7,ASSSGRAGVFYEQY
TRBV4-1,TRBJ2-7,ASSLVGTSPEQY
TRBV4-1,TRBJ1-1,ASSPYWGADTEAF
TRBV11-3,TRBJ2-5,ASSLDLAGAETQY
TRBV7-8,TRBJ1-3,ASSLRRGSGNTIY
TRBV10-3,TRBJ1-5,ASRTGEFNQPQH
TRBV5-1,TRBJ1-4,ASSLVPPGANYNEKLF
TRBV5-6,TRBJ2-5,ASSLFNRGETQY
TRBV28,TRBJ1-6,ASSLGDNYNSPLH
TRBV25-1,TRBJ2-1,ASSDRGLADEQF
TRBV12-5,TRBJ1-2,AIPEGGADNYGYT
TRBV18,TRBJ2-1,ASSPPNGYNEQF
TRBV6-5,TRBJ1-5,ASSRDSNQPQH
TRBV19,TRBJ1-2,ASSRQKGANYGYT
TRBV12-3/TRBV12-4,TRBJ1-2,ASSSSGGFGYT
TRBV29-1,TRBJ2-2,SVDEGPGELF
TRBV5-1,TRBJ2-5,ASSLGQSQETQY